The clone carrying this TCR beta chain was observed a handful of times. These data belong to a study of T-cell memory formation after mild COVID-19. Study background: Clustering of TCRs was largely donor specific.

MiXCR, applied by TCRdb to the 5' RACE reads, yields one record per CDR3 protein. The sample carries hundreds of thousands of distinct CDR3 sequences, more than 15% recorded once. CDR3 size: 13 residues. V shed 1 base and J shed 4 bases, with 8 bases lying between them. The germline gives CDR1 DFQATT, CDR2 SNEGSKA (reference sequence). The receptor comes from a man between 18 and 35 years old who had mild COVID-19 (a few samples of this study predate the infection). Cell type and time point are not known. Specimen: PBMCs or a T cell subset sorted from them (not recorded which). The chain combines TRBV20-1 with TRBJ1-5; TRBD1 is a possible D gene (6 bases). CDR3 coding DNA: TGCAGTGCTAGAGCCGACAGGAATCAGCCCCAGCATTTT. Residues: CSARADRNQPQHF.